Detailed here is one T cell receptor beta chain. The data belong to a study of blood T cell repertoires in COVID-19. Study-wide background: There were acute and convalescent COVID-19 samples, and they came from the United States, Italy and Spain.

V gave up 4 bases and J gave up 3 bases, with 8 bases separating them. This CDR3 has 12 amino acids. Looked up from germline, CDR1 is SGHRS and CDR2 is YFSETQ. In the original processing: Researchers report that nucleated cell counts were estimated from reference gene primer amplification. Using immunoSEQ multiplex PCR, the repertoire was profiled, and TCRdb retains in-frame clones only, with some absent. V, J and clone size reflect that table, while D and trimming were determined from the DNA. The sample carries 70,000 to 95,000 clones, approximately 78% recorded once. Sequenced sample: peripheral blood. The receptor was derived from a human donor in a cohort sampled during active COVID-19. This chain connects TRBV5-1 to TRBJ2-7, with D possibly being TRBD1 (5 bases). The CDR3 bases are TGCGCCAGCAGCGTTCAGGGCTACGAGCAGTACTTC. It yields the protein CASSVQGYEQYF.